Listed below are T cell receptor beta chains from one sample, sequenced in a study of radiation and T cells in renal cell carcinoma. Assay used: immunoSEQ multiplex PCR; TCRdb lists only in-frame clones, some missing. The sample includes about 170,000 clones, around 89% of them seen just once. This sample comprised blood, obtained from a patient whose treatment included radiotherapy and nephrectomy. Receptors were obtained from a woman in her forties or fifties with renal cell carcinoma. Both conserved end residues are part of each CDR3. Fields, in order: clone size, V gene, J gene, D gene, CDR3 protein, CDR3 DNA. D genes are given only for firm matches. Clone size, where shown, is once, few, many, or a class for clones that have expanded.

size: -; V: TRBV7-2; J: TRBJ2-3; D: -; CDR3: CASSLEGGNTDTQYF; DNA: TGTGCCAGCAGCCTAGAAGGTGGGAACACAGATACGCAGTATTTT
size: -; V: TRBV18; J: TRBJ2-3; D: TRBD1; CDR3: CASSSRGSRPDTQYF; DNA: TGTGCCAGCTCAAGCAGGGGGTCACGTCCAGATACGCAGTATTTT
size: once; V: TRBV7-2; J: TRBJ1-6; D: -; CDR3: CASSLNSVSYNSPLHF; DNA: TGTGCCAGCAGCTTAAACAGTGTCTCCTATAATTCACCCCTCCACTTT
size: -; V: TRBV5-4; J: TRBJ2-5; D: TRBD2; CDR3: CASSLGLAGGRGTQYF; DNA: TGTGCCAGCAGCTTGGGACTAGCGGGGGGGCGCGGGACCCAGTACTTC
size: few; V: TRBV9; J: TRBJ2-2; D: -; CDR3: CASSPSGTNNGELFF; DNA: TGTGCCAGCAGCCCCTCCGGGACAAATAACGGGGAGCTGTTTTTT
size: -; V: TRBV5-4; J: TRBJ1-1; D: -; CDR3: CASSNNPTGGGYTEAFF; DNA: TGTGCCAGCAGCAATAACCCAACGGGGGGCGGTTACACTGAAGCTTTCTTT
size: -; V: TRBV18; J: TRBJ2-5; D: -; CDR3: CASSKSPGEETQYF; DNA: TGTGCCAGCTCGAAATCTCCAGGGGAGGAGACCCAGTACTTC
size: -; V: TRBV5-5; J: TRBJ1-6; D: -; CDR3: CASSLWGRSNSPLHF; DNA: TGTGCCAGCAGCTTGTGGGGCAGGAGTAATTCACCCCTCCACTTT
size: few; V: TRBV5-6; J: TRBJ2-2; D: -; CDR3: CASSLAGPNTGELFF; DNA: TGTGCCAGCAGCTTGGCAGGTCCGAACACCGGGGAGCTGTTTTTT
size: -; V: TRBV25-1; J: TRBJ2-2; D: TRBD1; CDR3: CASSTPGQTSTGELFF; DNA: TGTGCCAGCAGTACTCCGGGACAGACGAGTACCGGGGAGCTGTTTTTT
size: -; V: TRBV7-9; J: TRBJ2-5; D: TRBD1; CDR3: CASSTPDRLGWTQYF; DNA: TGTGCCAGCAGCACCCCGGACAGGTTGGGGTGGACCCAGTACTTC
size: once; V: TRBV19; J: TRBJ1-5; D: -; CDR3: CASSILGSNSNQPQHF; DNA: TGTGCCAGTAGTATTTTGGGCAGCAATAGCAATCAGCCCCAGCATTTT
size: -; V: TRBV5-4; J: TRBJ2-3; D: TRBD1; CDR3: CASSPGQGRTDTQYF; DNA: TGTGCCAGCAGCCCAGGACAGGGTAGGACAGATACGCAGTATTTT
size: -; V: TRBV2; J: TRBJ2-7; D: -; CDR3: CASSAPFVPTYEQYF; DNA: TGTGCCAGCAGTGCTCCGTTTGTTCCAACCTACGAGCAGTACTTC
size: -; V: TRBV18; J: TRBJ1-1; D: TRBD1; CDR3: CASSQTQGQLMNTEAFF; DNA: TGTGCCAGCTCACAGACCCAGGGACAGTTAATGAACACTGAAGCTTTCTTT
size: -; V: TRBV14; J: TRBJ2-5; D: -; CDR3: CASSQGGGGEETQYF; DNA: TGTGCCAGCAGCCAAGGAGGGGGCGGGGAAGAGACCCAGTACTTC
size: few; V: TRBV7-3; J: TRBJ1-5; D: -; CDR3: CASSRDSNQPQHF; DNA: TGTGCCAGCAGCCGGGACAGCAATCAGCCCCAGCATTTT
size: -; V: TRBV7-8; J: TRBJ1-6; D: TRBD1; CDR3: CASSLGQAANSPLHF; DNA: TGTGCCAGCAGCTTGGGACAGGCCGCTAATTCACCCCTCCACTTT
size: -; V: TRBV19; J: TRBJ2-7; D: -; CDR3: CASSIDSSSYEQYF; DNA: TGTGCCAGTAGTATAGACAGCAGCTCCTACGAGCAGTACTTC
size: -; V: TRBV6-5; J: TRBJ1-3; D: -; CDR3: CASSIDGAKGNTIYF; DNA: TGTGCCAGCAGCATAGATGGGGCGAAGGGAAACACCATATATTTT
size: -; V: TRBV7-3; J: TRBJ2-7; D: -; CDR3: CASSLGSDNGYEQYF; DNA: TGTGCCAGCAGCTTAGGTAGTGACAACGGCTACGAGCAGTACTTC
size: -; V: TRBV25-1; J: TRBJ1-4; D: TRBD1; CDR3: CASNGQGASEKLFF; DNA: TGTGCCAGCAATGGACAGGGGGCTTCGGAAAAACTGTTTTTT
size: -; V: TRBV5-6; J: TRBJ2-5; D: -; CDR3: CASNVQGWVETQYF; DNA: TGTGCCAGCAACGTACAGGGCTGGGTGGAGACCCAGTACTTC
size: -; V: TRBV5-1; J: TRBJ1-6; D: -; CDR3: CASSNRVGRNNSPLHF; DNA: TGCGCCAGCAGCAATCGGGTAGGACGGAATAATTCACCCCTCCACTTT
size: -; V: TRBV7-8; J: TRBJ2-3; D: -; CDR3: CASSSPLGGGTDTQYF; DNA: TGTGCCAGCAGCTCCCCCCTTGGAGGGGGAACAGATACGCAGTATTTT
size: -; V: TRBV5-1; J: TRBJ1-6; D: -; CDR3: CASSNPTTGLWGGSPLHF; DNA: TGCGCCAGCAGTAACCCAACTACAGGGCTCTGGGGTGGTTCACCCCTCCACTTT
size: -; V: TRBV19; J: TRBJ1-5; D: -; CDR3: CASSIGGQGGRQPQHF; DNA: TGTGCCAGTAGTATAGGGGGGCAGGGAGGAAGGCAGCCCCAGCATTTT
size: -; V: TRBV7-3; J: TRBJ2-2; D: -; CDR3: CASSAGPGSVGHTGELFF; DNA: TGTGCCAGCAGCGCCGGGCCGGGTTCAGTGGGGCACACCGGGGAGCTGTTTTTT
size: once; V: TRBV6-1; J: TRBJ2-2; D: TRBD1; CDR3: CASSFQGARDGELFF; DNA: TGTGCCAGCAGTTTCCAGGGGGCAAGGGACGGGGAGCTGTTTTTT